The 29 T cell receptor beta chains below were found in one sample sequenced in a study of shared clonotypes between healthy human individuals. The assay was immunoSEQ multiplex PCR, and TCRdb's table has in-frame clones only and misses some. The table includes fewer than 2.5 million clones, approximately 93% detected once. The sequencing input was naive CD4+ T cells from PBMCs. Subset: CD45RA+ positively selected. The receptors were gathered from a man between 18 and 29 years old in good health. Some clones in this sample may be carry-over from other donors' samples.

The CDR3 loop is CASQTGGGTEAFF. In nucleotides, the CDR3 is TGTGCCAGCCAGACAGGGGGGGGCACTGAAGCTTTCTTT. The chain joins TRBV30 to TRBJ1-1; TRBD1 agrees at 9 bases. J lost 4 bases, V lost 8 bases, and 8 bases had no gene match. Per the germline V gene, CDR1 is GTSNPN and CDR2 is SVGIG (reference sequence). The CDR3 totals 13 residues.

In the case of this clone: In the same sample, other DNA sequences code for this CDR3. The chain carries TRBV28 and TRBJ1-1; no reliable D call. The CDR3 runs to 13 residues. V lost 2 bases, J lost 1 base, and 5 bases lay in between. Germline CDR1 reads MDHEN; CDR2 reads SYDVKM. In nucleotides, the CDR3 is TGTGCCAGCAGTTTACCCCAGAACACTGAAGCTTTCTTT. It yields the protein CASSLPQNTEAFF.

DNA of the CDR3: TGCGCCAGCAGCCGGGACTGGATCTACGAGCAGTACTTC. Its protein is CASSRDWIYEQYF. This chain joins TRBV5-1 and TRBJ2-7; TRBD2 is a possible D gene (6 bases). Germline V gene sequence: CDR1 SGHRS, CDR2 YFSETQ. V lost 4 bases, J lost 3 bases, and 11 bases lay in between. The CDR3 loop spans 13 amino acids.

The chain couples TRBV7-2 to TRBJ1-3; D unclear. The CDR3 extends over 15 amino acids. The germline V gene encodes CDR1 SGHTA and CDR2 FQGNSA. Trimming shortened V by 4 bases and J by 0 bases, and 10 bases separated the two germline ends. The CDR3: CASSSDGISGNTIYF. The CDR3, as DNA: TGTGCCAGCAGCTCCGACGGAATCTCTGGAAACACCATATATTTT.

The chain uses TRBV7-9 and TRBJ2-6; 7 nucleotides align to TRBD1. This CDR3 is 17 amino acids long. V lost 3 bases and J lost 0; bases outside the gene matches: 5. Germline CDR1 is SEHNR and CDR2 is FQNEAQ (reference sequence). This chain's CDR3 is CASSFTGAISGANVLTF. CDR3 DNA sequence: TGTGCCAGCAGCTTTACAGGGGCCATCTCTGGGGCCAACGTCCTGACTTTC. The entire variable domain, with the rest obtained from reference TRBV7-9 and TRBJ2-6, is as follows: DTGVSQNPRHKITKRGQNVTFRCDPISEHNRLYWYRQTLGQGPEFLTYFQNEAQLEKSRLLSDRFSAERPKGSFSTLEIQRTEQGDSAMYLCASSFTGAISGANVLTFGAGSRLTVL.

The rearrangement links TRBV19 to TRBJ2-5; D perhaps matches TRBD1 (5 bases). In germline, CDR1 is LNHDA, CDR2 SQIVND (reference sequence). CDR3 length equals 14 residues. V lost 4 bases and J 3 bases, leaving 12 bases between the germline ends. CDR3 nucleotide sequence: TGTGCCAGTAGTACAGGGTTTGAGGAAGAGACCCAGTACTTC. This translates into CASSTGFEEETQYF.

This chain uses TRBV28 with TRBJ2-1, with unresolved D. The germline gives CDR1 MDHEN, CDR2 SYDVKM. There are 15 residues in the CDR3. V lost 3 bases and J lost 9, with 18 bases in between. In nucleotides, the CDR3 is TGTGCCAGCAGTTTGTACATGACAAATGTTGGTGAGCAGTTCTTC. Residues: CASSLYMTNVGEQFF.

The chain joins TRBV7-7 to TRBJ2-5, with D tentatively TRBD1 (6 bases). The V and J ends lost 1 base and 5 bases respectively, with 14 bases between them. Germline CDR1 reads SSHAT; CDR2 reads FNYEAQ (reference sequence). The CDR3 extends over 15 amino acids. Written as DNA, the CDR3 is TGTGCCAGCAGCTTAGATAGGGGGTTCAGTGAGACCCAGTACTTC. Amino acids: CASSLDRGFSETQYF.

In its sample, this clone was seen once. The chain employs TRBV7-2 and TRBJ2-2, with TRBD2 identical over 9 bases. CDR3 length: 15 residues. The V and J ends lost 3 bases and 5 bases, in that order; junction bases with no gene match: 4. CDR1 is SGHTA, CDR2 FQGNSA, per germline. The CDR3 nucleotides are TGTGCCAGCAGCTTGCCCGGACTAGCGACCGGGGAGCTGTTTTTT. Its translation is CASSLPGLATGELFF.

The CDR3, as DNA: TGTGCCAGTAGTATGGGTTGGTGGGATGAGCAGTTCTTC. It is translated as CASSMGWWDEQFF. The genes are TRBV19 and TRBJ2-1; D is unclear. V lost 3 bases and J lost 8, with 11 bases in between. The germline V gene encodes CDR1 LNHDA and CDR2 SQIVND (reference sequence). CDR3 length: 13 residues.

The CDR3 protein is CASSSQGTAYEQYF. The CDR3 DNA follows: TGTGCCAGCAGCTCCCAGGGGACCGCCTACGAGCAGTACTTC. This chain connects TRBV7-2 to TRBJ2-7; D perhaps matches TRBD1 (6 bases). This CDR3 is 14 amino acids long. Looked up from germline, CDR1 is SGHTA and CDR2 is FQGNSA. Trimming took off 4 bases at V and 2 bases at J, with 12 bases between the two ends.

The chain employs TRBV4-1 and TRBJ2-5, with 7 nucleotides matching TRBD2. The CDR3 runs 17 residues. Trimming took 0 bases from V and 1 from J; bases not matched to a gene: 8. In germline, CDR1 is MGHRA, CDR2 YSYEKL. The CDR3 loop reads CASSQDWPSGLQETQYF. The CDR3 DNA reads TGCGCCAGCAGCCAAGACTGGCCTAGCGGCCTCCAAGAGACCCAGTACTTC.

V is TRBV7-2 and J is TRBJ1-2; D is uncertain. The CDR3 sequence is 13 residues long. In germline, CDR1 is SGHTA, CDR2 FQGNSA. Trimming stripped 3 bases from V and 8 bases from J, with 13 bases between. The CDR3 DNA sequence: TGTGCCAGCAGCTTCGATCTACGGGGAGGCTACACCTTC. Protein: CASSFDLRGGYTF.

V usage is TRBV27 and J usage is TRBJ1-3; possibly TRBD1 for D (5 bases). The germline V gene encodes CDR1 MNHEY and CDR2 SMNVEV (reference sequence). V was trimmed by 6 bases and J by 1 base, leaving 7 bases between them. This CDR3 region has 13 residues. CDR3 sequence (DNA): TGTGCCAGCAGCCAGGGTTCTGGAAACACCATATATTTT. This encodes CASSQGSGNTIYF.

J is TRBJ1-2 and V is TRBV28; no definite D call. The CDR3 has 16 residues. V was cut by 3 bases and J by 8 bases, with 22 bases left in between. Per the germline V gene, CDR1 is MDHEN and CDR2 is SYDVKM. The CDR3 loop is CASSFLERLAYSGYTF. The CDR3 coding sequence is TGTGCCAGCAGTTTCCTAGAGCGATTGGCTTATTCGGGCTACACCTTC.

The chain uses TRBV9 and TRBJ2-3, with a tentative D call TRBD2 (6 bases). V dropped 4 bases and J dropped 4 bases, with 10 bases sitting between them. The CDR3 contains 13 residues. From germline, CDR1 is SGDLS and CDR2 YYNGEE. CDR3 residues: CASSTGVADTQYF. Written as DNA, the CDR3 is TGTGCCAGCAGCACGGGGGTAGCAGATACGCAGTATTTT.

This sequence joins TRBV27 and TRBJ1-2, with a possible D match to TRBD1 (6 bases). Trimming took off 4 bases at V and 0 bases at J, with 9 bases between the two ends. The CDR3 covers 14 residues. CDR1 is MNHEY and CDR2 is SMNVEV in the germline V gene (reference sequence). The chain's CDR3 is CASSYRVTNYGYTF. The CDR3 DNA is TGTGCCAGCAGTTACAGGGTTACTAACTATGGCTACACCTTC.

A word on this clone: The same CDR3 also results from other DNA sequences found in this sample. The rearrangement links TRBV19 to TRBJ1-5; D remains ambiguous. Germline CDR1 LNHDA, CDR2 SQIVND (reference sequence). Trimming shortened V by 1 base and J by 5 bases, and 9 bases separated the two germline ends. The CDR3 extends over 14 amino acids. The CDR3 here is CASSIAGRDQPQHF. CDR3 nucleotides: TGTGCCAGTAGTATAGCCGGGAGAGATCAGCCCCAGCATTTT.

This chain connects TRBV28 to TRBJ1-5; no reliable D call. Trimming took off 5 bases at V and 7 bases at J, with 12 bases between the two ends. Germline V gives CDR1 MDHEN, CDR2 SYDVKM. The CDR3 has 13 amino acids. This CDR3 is CASSPDTTQPQHF. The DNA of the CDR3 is TGTGCCAGCAGTCCAGACACGACCCAGCCCCAGCATTTT.

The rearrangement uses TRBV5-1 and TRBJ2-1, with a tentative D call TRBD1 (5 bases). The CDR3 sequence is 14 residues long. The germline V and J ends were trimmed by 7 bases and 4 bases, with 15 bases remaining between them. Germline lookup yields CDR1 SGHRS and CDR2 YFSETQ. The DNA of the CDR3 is TGCGCCAGCTTTGCCGGACAATCATACAATGAGCAGTTCTTC. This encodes CASFAGQSYNEQFF.

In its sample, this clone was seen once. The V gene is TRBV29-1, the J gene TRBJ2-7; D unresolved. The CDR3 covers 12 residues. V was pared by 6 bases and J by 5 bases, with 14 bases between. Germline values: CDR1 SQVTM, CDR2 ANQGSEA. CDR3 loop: CSVHGYLDEQYF. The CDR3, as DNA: TGCAGCGTGCACGGGTACCTCGACGAGCAGTACTTC.

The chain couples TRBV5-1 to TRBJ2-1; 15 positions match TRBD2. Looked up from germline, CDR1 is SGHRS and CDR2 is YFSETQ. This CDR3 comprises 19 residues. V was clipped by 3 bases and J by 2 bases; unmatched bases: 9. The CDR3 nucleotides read TGCGCCAGCAGCTCGCTCTTGGGACTAGCGGGGGGAACCTACAATGAGCAGTTCTTC. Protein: CASSSLLGLAGGTYNEQFF.

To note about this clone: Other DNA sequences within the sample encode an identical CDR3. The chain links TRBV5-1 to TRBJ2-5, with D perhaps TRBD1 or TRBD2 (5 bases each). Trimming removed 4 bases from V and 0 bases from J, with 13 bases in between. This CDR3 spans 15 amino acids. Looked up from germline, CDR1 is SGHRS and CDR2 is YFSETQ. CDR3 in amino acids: CASSLGTAHQETQYF. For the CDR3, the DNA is TGCGCCAGCAGCCTCGGGACCGCTCACCAAGAGACCCAGTACTTC.

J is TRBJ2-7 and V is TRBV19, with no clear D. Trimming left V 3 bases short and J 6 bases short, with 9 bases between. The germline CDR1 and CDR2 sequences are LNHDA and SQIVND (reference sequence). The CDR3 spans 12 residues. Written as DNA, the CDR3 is TGTGCCAGTAGTATGTCGCAGACCGAGCAGTACTTC. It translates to CASSMSQTEQYF.

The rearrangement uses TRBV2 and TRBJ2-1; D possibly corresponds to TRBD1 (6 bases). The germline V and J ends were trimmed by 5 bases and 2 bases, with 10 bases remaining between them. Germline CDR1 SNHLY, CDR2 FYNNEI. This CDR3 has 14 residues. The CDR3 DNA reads TGTGCCAGCAGTAACAGGGTGGCCTACAATGAGCAGTTCTTC. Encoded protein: CASSNRVAYNEQFF.

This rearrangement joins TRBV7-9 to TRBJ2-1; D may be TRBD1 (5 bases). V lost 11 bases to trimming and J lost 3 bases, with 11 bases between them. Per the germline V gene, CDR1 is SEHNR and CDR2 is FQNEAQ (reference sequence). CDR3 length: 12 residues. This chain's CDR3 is CAGETGYNEQFF. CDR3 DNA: TGTGCCGGCGAAACAGGCTACAATGAGCAGTTCTTC.

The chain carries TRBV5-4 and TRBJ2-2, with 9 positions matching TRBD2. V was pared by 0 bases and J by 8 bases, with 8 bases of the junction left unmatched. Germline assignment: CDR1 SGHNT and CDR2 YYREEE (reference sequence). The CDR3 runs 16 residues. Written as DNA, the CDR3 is TGTGCCAGCAGCTTGGGTCTAGCGGGATTTTCAGGGGAGCTGTTTTTT. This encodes CASSLGLAGFSGELFF.

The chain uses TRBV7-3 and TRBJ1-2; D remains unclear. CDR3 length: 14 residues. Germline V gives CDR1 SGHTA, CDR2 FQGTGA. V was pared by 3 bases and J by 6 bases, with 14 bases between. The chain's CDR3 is CASSLEGTSDGYTF. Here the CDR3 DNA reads TGTGCCAGCAGCTTGGAGGGTACTTCGGATGGCTACACCTTC.

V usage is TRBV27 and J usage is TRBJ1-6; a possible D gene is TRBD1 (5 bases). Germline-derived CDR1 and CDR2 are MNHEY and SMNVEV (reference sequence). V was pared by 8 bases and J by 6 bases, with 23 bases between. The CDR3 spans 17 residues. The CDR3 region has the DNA TGTGCCAGCTGGGGCGGCTATCGTGGCCACTTTAATTCACCCCTCCACTTT. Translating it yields CASWGGYRGHFNSPLHF.